Listed below are T cell receptor beta chains from one sample, sequenced in a study of blood T cell repertoires in COVID-19. This table comes from immunoSEQ multiplex PCR, and its TCRdb copy is limited to in-frame clones, with some not included. The sample consists of 130,000 or so clones, about 90% of them appearing once. The sequenced sample consisted of peripheral blood. These receptors all stem from a woman between 50 and 59 years old who had recovered from COVID-19. The CDR3 runs from the conserved cysteine through the conserved F or W. A D gene is named only where the DNA matches it firmly. Size tells how often a clone was seen (once, few, many) or the class of an expanded clone, and some rows leave it out.

TRBD1,TRBJ1-4,-,TRBV10-1,TGCGCCAGCAGGGCAACAGGGGGGGAAAAACTGTTTTTT,CASRATGGEKLFF
-,TRBJ2-5,-,TRBV9,TGTGCCAGCAGCCCGGGACCCCAAAGGGGGGAGACCCAGTACTTC,CASSPGPQRGETQYF
TRBD2,TRBJ2-3,-,TRBV11-3,TGTGCCAGCAGCTTAGCCCCGACTAGCGAGCCGGACACAGATACGCAGTATTTT,CASSLAPTSEPDTDTQYF
TRBD2,TRBJ2-3,-,TRBV9,TGTGCCAGCAGCGTACTAGCGGGGATGACAGATACGCAGTATTTT,CASSVLAGMTDTQYF
-,TRBJ1-1,few,TRBV6-2/TRBV6-3,TGTGCCAGCAGTCCCCGAGCCATGAACACTGAAGCTTTCTTT,CASSPRAMNTEAFF
TRBD1,TRBJ1-6,-,TRBV7-9,TGTGCCAGCAGCCCCCCGGGACAGGCCAATAATTCACCCCTCCACTTT,CASSPPGQANNSPLHF
-,TRBJ1-1,-,TRBV7-8,TGTGCCAGCAGCTGCCCCACGGGAAATCCTGAAGCTTTCTTT,CASSCPTGNPEAFF
-,TRBJ1-2,few,TRBV9,TGTGCCAGCAGCGTCGGACGGACAAACTATGGCTACACCTTC,CASSVGRTNYGYTF
-,TRBJ2-1,-,TRBV6-5,TGTGCCAGCGCGGCACCCCGGCAGTTCTTC,CASAAPRQFF
TRBD1,TRBJ2-1,few,TRBV7-3,TGTGCCAGCAGCCTCGACAGGGGTAGGGATGAGCAGTTCTTC,CASSLDRGRDEQFF
-,TRBJ1-1,-,TRBV7-6,TGTGCCAGCAGCTTATGGGCGAACACTGAAGCTTTCTTT,CASSLWANTEAFF
-,TRBJ2-3,-,TRBV5-8,TGTGCCAGCAGCTTGGCCAGAGGCCCCCAGTATTTT,CASSLARGPQYF
TRBD1,TRBJ1-5,-,TRBV28,TGTGCCAGCAGTGACTCCGGGACAGGGGCCCGTGGGCCCCAGCATTTT,CASSDSGTGARGPQHF
TRBD2,TRBJ2-3,once,TRBV28,TGTGCCAGCAGGTCGGGACTAGCGGGAGGAGATACGCAGTATTTT,CASRSGLAGGDTQYF
-,TRBJ1-6,-,TRBV15,TGTGCCACCAGCAGAGATTGGCAGAATTCACCCCTCCACTTT,CATSRDWQNSPLHF
-,TRBJ1-1,-,TRBV27,TGTGCCAGCCAGGGAGGGGTTTTATACACTGAAGCTTTCTTT,CASQGGVLYTEAFF
TRBD1,TRBJ1-2,-,TRBV5-1,TGCGCCAGCAGCTTGGCACAGGGGGTTTTATATGGCTACACCTTC,CASSLAQGVLYGYTF
-,TRBJ2-3,-,TRBV6-5,TGTGCCAGCAGTTACCACAGGACACGGCCAGATACGCAGTATTTT,CASSYHRTRPDTQYF
TRBD1,TRBJ1-6,-,TRBV5-1,TGCGCCAGCAGCTCGGGGGACAGGAGCTCCTATAATTCACCCCTCCACTTT,CASSSGDRSSYNSPLHF
TRBD2,TRBJ2-2,-,TRBV5-1,TGCGCCAGCAGCTTAACGGGGGGTTACACCGGGGAGCTGTTTTTT,CASSLTGGYTGELFF
-,TRBJ2-2,-,TRBV6-5,TGTGCCAGCCAGCCGGGGGGCAACACCGGGGAGCTGTTTTTT,CASQPGGNTGELFF
-,TRBJ1-6,few,TRBV3-1/TRBV3-2,TGTGCCAGCAGCTCCCGGGCCGAGGGTTCACCCCTCCACTTT,CASSSRAEGSPLHF
-,TRBJ1-5,-,TRBV29-1,TGCAGCGTTGAAGATTCTAGAGGCCAGCCCCAGCATTTT,CSVEDSRGQPQHF
TRBD2,TRBJ2-3,few,TRBV6-4,TGTGCCAGCAGTGACGAGTGGCGGGAGAGCACAGATACGCAGTATTTT,CASSDEWRESTDTQYF
-,TRBJ1-2,-,TRBV5-6,TGTGCCAGCACTTATCAAACAGGGAGGGCGCTTGGCTACACCTTC,CASTYQTGRALGYTF
TRBD1,TRBJ1-3,-,TRBV5-8,TGTGCCAGCAGCCCCTCCGGGACAGGCCGCTCTGGAAACACCATATATTTT,CASSPSGTGRSGNTIYF
TRBD1,TRBJ1-5,-,TRBV4-3,TGCGCCAGCAGCCAAGATATAGGAGGGGGCGGCAATCAGCCCCAGCATTTT,CASSQDIGGGGNQPQHF
TRBD2,TRBJ2-3,many,TRBV18,TGTGCCAGCTCACTCGGACTAGCGCCAGATACGCAGTATTTT,CASSLGLAPDTQYF
-,TRBJ1-2,-,TRBV6-5,TGTGCCAGCAGTTATCAGAGGGATTACTATGGCTACACCTTC,CASSYQRDYYGYTF
-,TRBJ2-7,-,TRBV5-4,TGTGCCAGCAGCTTCGAGGGCGAGCAGTACTTC,CASSFEGEQYF
-,TRBJ2-1,-,TRBV2,TGTGCCAGCACGGAGGGGGGCGGGAGACTTGCTGAGCAGTTCTTC,CASTEGGGRLAEQFF
TRBD1,TRBJ1-3,-,TRBV7-9,TGTGCCAGCAGCTCAAACGACAGGGGCAGAAACACCATATATTTT,CASSSNDRGRNTIYF
-,TRBJ2-7,-,TRBV11-1,TGTGCCAGCAGCCGAGACAACTACGAGCAGTACTTC,CASSRDNYEQYF
-,TRBJ1-4,-,TRBV7-9,TGTGCCAGCAGCTTAGGTCTCCCCAGTGGTGAAAAACTGTTTTTT,CASSLGLPSGEKLFF
-,TRBJ2-4,-,TRBV7-6,TGTGCCAGCAGCTTAGATTTCCGGAACATTCAGTACTTC,CASSLDFRNIQYF
-,TRBJ2-1,-,TRBV5-4,TGTGCCAGCAGCTTGGCACAGGGAACGAATGAGCAGTTCTTC,CASSLAQGTNEQFF
TRBD1,TRBJ1-3,few,TRBV19,TGTGCCAGTAACTACAGGGGGTCAAACACCATATATTTT,CASNYRGSNTIYF
-,TRBJ2-1,-,TRBV2,TGTGCCAGCCACATGGGGGGAGCCTACAATGAGCAGTTCTTC,CASHMGGAYNEQFF
-,TRBJ1-2,-,TRBV7-9,TGTGCCAGCAGCTCGGACTTCTATGGCTACACCTTC,CASSSDFYGYTF
-,TRBJ2-3,-,TRBV10-3,TGTGCCATCAGTGCCGGGGATACGCAGTATTTT,CAISAGDTQYF
TRBD2,TRBJ2-5,-,TRBV7-2,TGTGCCAGCAGCTTAGCCGGGTCGGGGCTAGCGGGGGTTCGAGAGACCCAGTACTTC,CASSLAGSGLAGVRETQYF
TRBD2,TRBJ2-5,-,TRBV11-3,TGTGCCAGCAGCTTAGGTACTAGCGGGAGCCAAGAGACCCAGTACTTC,CASSLGTSGSQETQYF
-,TRBJ2-5,-,TRBV30,TGTGCCTACAAACAGGGAGAGGGGACCCAGTACTTC,CAYKQGEGTQYF
-,TRBJ1-5,-,TRBV30,TGTGCCTGGGCGAAGGGGTTGGGCAATCAGCCCCAGCATTTT,CAWAKGLGNQPQHF
-,TRBJ2-6,-,TRBV7-9,TGTGCCAGCAGTTACGTACGCGGAGGGGCCAACGTCCTGACTTTC,CASSYVRGGANVLTF
TRBD1,TRBJ1-2,-,TRBV19,TGTGCCAGTAGTACCCGCCCGGGACAGCAAAACTATGGCTACACCTTC,CASSTRPGQQNYGYTF
-,TRBJ1-2,-,TRBV5-4,TGTGCCAGCAGCTTTTATGCAAGTATGGGAGCTGATAACACCTTC,CASSFYASMGADNTF
-,TRBJ2-1,-,TRBV27,TGTGCCAGCAGCCGTCCGGGAGTGGACTCCTACAATGAGCAGTTCTTC,CASSRPGVDSYNEQFF
TRBD1,TRBJ1-1,-,TRBV10-3,TGTGCCATCAGTGGGGGACAGGGGAGCACTGAAGCTTTCTTT,CAISGGQGSTEAFF
TRBD2,TRBJ2-7,-,TRBV19,TGTGCCAGTAGTGGGACTAGCGGTCTACCCTACGAGCAGTACTTC,CASSGTSGLPYEQYF
-,TRBJ2-5,-,TRBV6-5,TGTGCCAGCGGCGCTAAAGCGGTCCAAGAGACCCAGTACTTC,CASGAKAVQETQYF
-,TRBJ2-7,-,TRBV6-2/TRBV6-3,TGTGCCAGCAGTTACTCCGCCGGGATCTACGAGCAGTACTTC,CASSYSAGIYEQYF